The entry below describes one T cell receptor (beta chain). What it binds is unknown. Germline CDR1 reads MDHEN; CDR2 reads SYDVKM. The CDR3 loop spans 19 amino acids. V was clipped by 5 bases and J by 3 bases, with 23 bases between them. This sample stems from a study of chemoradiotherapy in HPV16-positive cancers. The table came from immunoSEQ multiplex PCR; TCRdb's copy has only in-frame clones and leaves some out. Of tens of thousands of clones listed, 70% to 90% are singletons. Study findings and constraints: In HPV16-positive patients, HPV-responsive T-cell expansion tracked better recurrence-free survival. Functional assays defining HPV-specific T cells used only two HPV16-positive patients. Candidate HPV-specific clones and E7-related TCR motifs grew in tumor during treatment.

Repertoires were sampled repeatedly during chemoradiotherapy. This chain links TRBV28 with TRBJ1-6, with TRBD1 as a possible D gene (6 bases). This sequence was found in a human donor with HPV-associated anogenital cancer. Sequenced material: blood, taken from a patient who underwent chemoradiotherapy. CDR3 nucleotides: TGTGCCAGCAGTCCTACAGGGATCGGAGTTTCCCTCTATAATTCACCCCTCCACTTT. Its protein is CASSPTGIGVSLYNSPLHF.